This T cell receptor (beta chain) derives from a study of cytomegalovirus exposure and HLA in healthy donors. Study-wide results and caveats: The authors excluded some V segments, including TRBV6-2 and TRBV6-3, as indistinguishable. The study recorded 160 or so TCR beta chains that were cytomegalovirus-associated. Analyzed later, association rates of TCRs varied across HLA loci, with DRB1 most and HLA-C fewest.

This clone has more than one count but fewer than ten. The antigen remains undetermined. CDR1 SQVTM and CDR2 ANQGSEA come from the germline V gene. The length of the CDR3 is 13 residues. After removal of 7 bases from V and 3 bases from J, the junction contained 9 bases not matched to a gene. 60 Vbeta and 13 Jbeta primers were used in PCR. The repertoire was sequenced with immunoSEQ multiplex PCR; TCRdb's copy has only in-frame clones and lacks some. The sample has over 250,000 clones, around 65% seen once. This sequence joins TRBV29-1 and TRBJ2-7; the match to TRBD1 covers 7 bases. The specimen sequenced was PBMCs. This clonotype was obtained from a female donor in good health and CMV-seronegative. CDR3: CSGSDQGDYEQYF. Written as DNA, the CDR3 is TGCAGCGGATCTGACCAGGGGGACTACGAGCAGTACTTC.